This T cell receptor (beta chain) is from a study of T cells in Graves' hyperthyroidism and ophthalmopathy. Study observations and caveats: In blood, most of the thyroid clonotypes expanded above 0.001 were also present. In the analysis, a 13 V-J model separated ophthalmopathy from stable hyperthyroidism.

RNA transcripts were the template for amplifying TCR beta CDR3 regions. Initially, a first-round RT-PCR of the TCR CDR3 employed the HTBI primer set. TCRdb passed the multiplex PCR reads through MiXCR, listing each CDR3 protein once. Counted here are over 500,000 distinct CDR3 sequences, approximately 16% occurring once; the ten biggest clones make up 25% to 30%. The V gene's germline CDR1 is LNHDA and CDR2 SQIVND (reference sequence). Deletions cut 6 bases from V and 5 bases from J, with 14 bases between. This CDR3 spans 14 amino acids. Note on this clonotype: The antigen remains undetermined.

The chain has TRBV19 and TRBJ2-4; D assignment may be TRBD1 or TRBD2 (5 bases each). The clonotype comes from a woman in her 30s with Graves' ophthalmopathy. Sequences were obtained from blood. CDR3 residues: CASSTGTDQNIQYF. For the CDR3, the DNA is TGTGCCAGTAGCACCGGGACGGACCAAAACATTCAGTACTTC. Using reference TRBV19 and TRBJ2-4 for the parts outside the CDR3, the full variable domain is DGGITQSPKYLFRKEGQNVTLSCEQNLNHDAMYWYRQDPGQGLRLIYYSQIVNDFQKGDIAEGYSVSREKKESFPLTVTSAQKNPTAFYLCASSTGTDQNIQYFGAGTRLSVL.